This TCR beta chain was recorded in a study of response to subunit inactivated influenza vaccine. General study points: After each seasonal influenza vaccination, few new T cells are recruited, the authors suggested.

TCRdb reprocessed the RT-PCR reads with MiXCR, giving one entry per CDR3 protein. The repertoire holds about 780,000 distinct CDR3 sequences, with roughly 18% as singletons. Per germline, CDR1 KGHDR and CDR2 SFDVKD. CDR3 length: 14 amino acids. Trimming stripped 4 bases from V and 2 bases from J, with 10 bases between. There are many counts of this clonotype. Its target is not known. The specimen comprised PBMCs from blood, sampled around 5 days after vaccination. This sequence was found in a man aged 50-59 years who received an inactivated influenza vaccine. The V call is TRBV24-1, the J call TRBJ1-2; D gene ambiguous. The CDR3: CATSDPTSNYGYTF. The CDR3 bases are TGTGCCACCAGTGACCCGACATCGAACTATGGCTACACCTTC.